This T cell receptor beta chain stems from a study of blood T cells in healthy people across ages. This clonotype showed up just once. Primers used in a second PCR of roughly 6 to 11 cycles were a sample-barcoded 5' primer and a J-beta primer mix. TCRdb itself ran the 5' RACE reads through MiXCR, one entry per CDR3 protein. The sample yields approximately 1,700,000 distinct CDR3 sequences, 39% seen once. The V and J ends lost 0 bases and 8 bases respectively, with 10 bases between them. There are 14 residues in the CDR3. The germline CDR1 and CDR2 sequences are LGHNA and YSLEER. This receptor was obtained from a human donor in good health. Sequencing was done on a sample of blood. V gene TRBV4-3 combines with J gene TRBJ1-4, with D maybe TRBD1 (5 bases). CDR3 coding DNA: TGCGCCAGCAGCCAAGATTACGAGGGGGAAAAACTGTTTTTT. Residues: CASSQDYEGEKLFF.